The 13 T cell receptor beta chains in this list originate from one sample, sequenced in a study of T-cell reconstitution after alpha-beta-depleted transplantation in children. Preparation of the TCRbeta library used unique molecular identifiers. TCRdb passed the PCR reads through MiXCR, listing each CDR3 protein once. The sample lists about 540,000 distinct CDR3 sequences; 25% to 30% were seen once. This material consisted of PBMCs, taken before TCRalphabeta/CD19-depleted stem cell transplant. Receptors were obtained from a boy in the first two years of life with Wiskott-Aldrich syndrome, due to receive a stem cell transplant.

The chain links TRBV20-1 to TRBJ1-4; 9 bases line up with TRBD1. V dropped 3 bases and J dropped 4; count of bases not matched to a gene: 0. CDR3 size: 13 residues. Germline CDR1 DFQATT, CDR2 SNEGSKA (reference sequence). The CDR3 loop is CSARDRGNEKLFF. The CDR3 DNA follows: TGCAGTGCTAGGGACAGGGGTAATGAAAAACTGTTTTTT.

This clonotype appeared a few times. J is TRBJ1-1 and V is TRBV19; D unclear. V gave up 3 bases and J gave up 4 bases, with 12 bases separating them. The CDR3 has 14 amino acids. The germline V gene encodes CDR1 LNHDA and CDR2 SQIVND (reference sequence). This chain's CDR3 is CASSINSIGTEAFF. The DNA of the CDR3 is TGTGCCAGTAGTATTAACTCGATCGGCACTGAAGCTTTCTTT.

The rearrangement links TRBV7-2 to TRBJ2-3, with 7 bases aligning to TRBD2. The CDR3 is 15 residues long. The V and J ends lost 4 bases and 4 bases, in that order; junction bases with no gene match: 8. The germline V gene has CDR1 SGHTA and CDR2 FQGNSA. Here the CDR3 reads CASSSVGGGADTQYF. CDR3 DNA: TGTGCCAGCAGCTCCGTGGGGGGAGGGGCAGATACGCAGTATTTT.

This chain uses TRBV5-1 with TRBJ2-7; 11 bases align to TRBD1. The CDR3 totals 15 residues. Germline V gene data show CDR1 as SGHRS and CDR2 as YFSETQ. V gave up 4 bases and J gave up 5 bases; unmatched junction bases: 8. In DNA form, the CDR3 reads TGCGCCAGCAGCATTCGGACAGGGGGCATCGACGAGCAGTACTTC. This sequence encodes CASSIRTGGIDEQYF.

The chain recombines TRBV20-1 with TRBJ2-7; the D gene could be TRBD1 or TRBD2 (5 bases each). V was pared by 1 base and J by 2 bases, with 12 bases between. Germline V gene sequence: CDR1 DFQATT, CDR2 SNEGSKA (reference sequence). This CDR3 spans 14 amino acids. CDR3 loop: CSARGGVWAYEQYF. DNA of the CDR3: TGCAGTGCTAGAGGAGGGGTCTGGGCCTACGAGCAGTACTTC.

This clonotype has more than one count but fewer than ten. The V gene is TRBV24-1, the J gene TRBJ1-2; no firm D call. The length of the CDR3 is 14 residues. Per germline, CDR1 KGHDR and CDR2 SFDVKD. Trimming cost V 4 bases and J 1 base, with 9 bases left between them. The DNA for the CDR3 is TGTGCCACCAGTGACCGCGGCAGTAACTATGGCTACACCTTC. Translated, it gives CATSDRGSNYGYTF.

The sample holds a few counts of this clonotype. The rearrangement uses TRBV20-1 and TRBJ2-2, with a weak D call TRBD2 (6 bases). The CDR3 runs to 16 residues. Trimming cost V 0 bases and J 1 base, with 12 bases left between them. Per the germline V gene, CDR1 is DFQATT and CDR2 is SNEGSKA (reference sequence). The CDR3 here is CSAREVGRLNTGELFF. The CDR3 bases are TGCAGTGCTAGAGAGGTCGGGAGATTGAACACCGGGGAGCTGTTTTTT.

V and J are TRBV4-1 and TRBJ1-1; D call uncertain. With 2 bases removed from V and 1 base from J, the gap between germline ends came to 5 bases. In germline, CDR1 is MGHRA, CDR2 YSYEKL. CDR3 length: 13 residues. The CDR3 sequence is CASSQNANTEAFF. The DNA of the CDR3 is TGCGCCAGCAGCCAAAATGCGAACACTGAAGCTTTCTTT.

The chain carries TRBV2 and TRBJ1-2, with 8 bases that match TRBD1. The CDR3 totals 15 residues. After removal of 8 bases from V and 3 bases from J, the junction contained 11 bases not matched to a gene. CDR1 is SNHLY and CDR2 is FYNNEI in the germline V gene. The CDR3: CASDPLGQGDYGYTF. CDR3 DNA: TGTGCCAGCGATCCCCTAGGACAGGGTGACTATGGCTACACCTTC. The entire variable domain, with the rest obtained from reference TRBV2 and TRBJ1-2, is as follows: EPEVTQTPSHQVTQMGQEVILRCVPISNHLYFYWYRQILGQKVEFLVSFYNNEISEKSEIFDDQFSVERPDGSNFTLKIRSTKLEDSAMYFCASDPLGQGDYGYTFGSGTRLTVV.

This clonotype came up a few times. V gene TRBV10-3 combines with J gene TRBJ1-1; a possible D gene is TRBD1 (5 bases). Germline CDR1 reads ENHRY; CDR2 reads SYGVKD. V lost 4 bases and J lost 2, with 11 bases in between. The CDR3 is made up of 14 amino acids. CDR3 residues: CAISVGGLNTEAFF. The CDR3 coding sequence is TGTGCCATCAGTGTTGGGGGACTTAACACTGAAGCTTTCTTT.

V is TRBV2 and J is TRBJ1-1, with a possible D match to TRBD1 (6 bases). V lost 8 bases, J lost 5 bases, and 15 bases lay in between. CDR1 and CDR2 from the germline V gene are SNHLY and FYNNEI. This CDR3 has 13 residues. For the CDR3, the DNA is TGTGCCAGCCAACAGGGTTTCGGTACTGAAGCTTTCTTT. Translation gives CASQQGFGTEAFF.

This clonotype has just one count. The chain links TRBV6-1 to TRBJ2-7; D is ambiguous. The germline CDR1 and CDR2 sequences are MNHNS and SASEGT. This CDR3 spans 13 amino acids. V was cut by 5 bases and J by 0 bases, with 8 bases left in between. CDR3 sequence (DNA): TGTGCCAGCAGTCGGATGAACTCCTACGAGCAGTACTTC. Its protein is CASSRMNSYEQYF.

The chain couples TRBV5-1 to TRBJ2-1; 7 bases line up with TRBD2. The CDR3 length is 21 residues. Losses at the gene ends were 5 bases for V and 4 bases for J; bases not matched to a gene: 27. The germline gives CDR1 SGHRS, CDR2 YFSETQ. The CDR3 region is CASRPMGVATSSTRSYNEQFF. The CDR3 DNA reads TGCGCCAGCAGACCGATGGGGGTAGCGACTAGCAGTACACGCTCGTACAATGAGCAGTTCTTC.